This T cell receptor (beta chain) was recovered during a study of post-analysis software for immune sequencing data. Notes on this clonotype: The target antigen is unknown.

The TCR beta cDNA libraries carried unique molecular identifiers. TCRdb fed the PCR reads into MiXCR, producing one record per CDR3 protein. The sample has 750,000 to 950,000 distinct CDR3 sequences, about 45% seen once. Study-level findings and limits: About 5 TRBV segments (TRBV5-6, TRBV5-1 and TRBV20-1 among them) occurred more frequently in patients than in controls.

Germline V gives CDR1 SEHNR, CDR2 FQNEAQ (reference sequence). The CDR3 is 17 amino acids. The V gene is TRBV7-9, the J gene TRBJ2-1; D unclear. The better agreement between TRBJ2-7 and the DNA end casts doubt on the J call. Sequenced material: blood. The receptor was derived from a girl aged 10 to 17 with multiple sclerosis. As DNA, the CDR3 is TGTGCCAGCAGCTCCAGCGCGGCGCGGAGCTCCTACAATGAGCAGTACTTC. Residues: CASSSSAARSSYNEQYF.